This T cell receptor (beta chain) derives from a study of human versus mouse CDR3 diversity and MHC coevolution. Study summary: Each sample yielded about 0.6 x 10^7 to 1.8 x 10^7 valid reads. General study results and limits: Most of the three human donors had the lowest clonal inequality. Human CDR3s averaged more deletions and insertions than mouse CDR3s.

In the case of this clone: What it binds is not known.

TCRdb's copy holds only in-frame clones and misses some; the assay was immunoSEQ multiplex PCR. In the table there are tens of thousands of clones, 90% to 95% of which are singletons. Sorting isolated naive CD4 T cells lacking CD45RO and expressing CD62L. CDR1 and CDR2 (germline): SGHNT, YYREEE (reference sequence). The CDR3 extends over 12 amino acids. V lost 7 bases and J 7 bases, leaving 15 bases between the germline ends. Sample: naive CD4+ T cells from blood. Sample subset: CD45RO-negative CD62L-positive naive CD4 T cells. V gene TRBV5-4 combines with J gene TRBJ2-7; TRBD2 is a possible D gene (6 bases). The receptor comes from a person aged 25 to 75 in good health. The CDR3 region has the DNA TGTGCCAGCTCGCTACCGCTAGCGGAGCAGTACTTC. Translating it yields CASSLPLAEQYF.